These 27 T cell receptor beta chains came from one sample sequenced in a study of cytomegalovirus exposure and HLA in healthy donors. The PCR contained 60 Vbeta and 13 Jbeta primers. The protocol was immunoSEQ multiplex PCR, while the TCRdb copy is restricted to in-frame clones and leaves out a portion. In total, the table holds approximately 110,000 clones. Sequenced material: PBMCs. The origin of the receptors is a man younger than 45 in good health and CMV-seronegative.

The chain employs TRBV20-1 and TRBJ2-1; D is unresolved. The CDR3 sequence is 11 residues long. Germline V gives CDR1 DFQATT, CDR2 SNEGSKA (reference sequence). The ends were cut back, 6 bases at V and 3 bases at J, with 6 bases in the middle. The CDR3 bases are TGCAGTGCCCCCAACTACAATGAGCAGTTCTTC. Amino acid sequence: CSAPNYNEQFF.

The J gene is TRBJ2-3, the V gene TRBV7-3, with 8 bases lining up with TRBD1. Germline V gives CDR1 SGHTA, CDR2 FQGTGA. J gave up 8 bases and V 5 bases, and 9 bases lay outside the gene matches. The CDR3 is made up of 14 amino acids. The CDR3 DNA is TGTGCCAGCAGCCCTAGCAGGGGGCGGGGTACGCAGTATTTT. This encodes CASSPSRGRGTQYF.

This rearrangement joins TRBV7-9 to TRBJ2-1; the match to TRBD2 covers 12 bases. J was trimmed by 9 bases and V by 5 bases; bases with no gene match: 8. Germline V gene data show CDR1 as SEHNR and CDR2 as FQNEAQ (reference sequence). The CDR3 extends over 15 amino acids. The CDR3 here is CASSIWTSGIGEQFF. The CDR3 DNA reads as TGTGCCAGCAGCATATGGACTAGCGGGATCGGTGAGCAGTTCTTC.

The chain recombines TRBV30 with TRBJ2-6, with D possibly TRBD1 on 6 matching bases. Germline V lookup: CDR1 GTSNPN, CDR2 SVGIG (reference sequence). V lost 3 bases and J lost 2, with 8 bases in between. The CDR3 loop spans 14 amino acids. CDR3 DNA sequence: TGTGCCTGGAGCCCAGGGGCTGGGGCCAACGTCCTGACTTTC. Translating it yields CAWSPGAGANVLTF.

The V and J genes are TRBV30 and TRBJ2-5, with D perhaps TRBD1 (6 bases). The germline V and J ends were trimmed by 1 base and 4 bases, with 16 bases remaining between them. The CDR3 has 15 amino acids. Germline V gives CDR1 GTSNPN, CDR2 SVGIG (reference sequence). CDR3 sequence reads: CAWSESGRGGETQYF. CDR3 DNA: TGTGCCTGGAGTGAGTCGGGGAGAGGGGGAGAGACCCAGTACTTC.

V usage is TRBV6-4 and J usage is TRBJ2-2, with D possibly matching TRBD2 (5 bases). The CDR3 spans 12 residues. V was pared by 8 bases and J by 6 bases, with 10 bases between. CDR1 and CDR2 from the germline V gene are MRHNA and SNTAGT. DNA of the CDR3: TGTGCCAGCGAGGACTTCGCCGGGGAGCTGTTTTTT. Residues: CASEDFAGELFF.

The gene calls are TRBV6-5 and TRBJ1-3; maybe TRBD1 (5 bases). This CDR3 region has 15 residues. CDR1 and CDR2 from the germline V gene are MNHEY and SVGAGI. V lost 0 bases to trimming and J lost 2 bases, with 8 bases between them. CDR3 DNA sequence: TGTGCCAGCAGTTACTCGCAGGGCGCTGGAAACACCATATATTTT. Its translation: CASSYSQGAGNTIYF.

This sequence joins TRBV27 and TRBJ1-2; 7 bases are shared with TRBD1. Germline CDR1 MNHEY, CDR2 SMNVEV (reference sequence). V lost 4 bases to trimming and J lost 7 bases; unmatched junction nucleotides: 12. CDR3 size: 15 residues. The CDR3 DNA follows: TGTGCCAGCAGTTACAGACAGGGAACGATCGGTGGCTACACCTTC. This gives the protein CASSYRQGTIGGYTF.

J is TRBJ2-7 and V is TRBV9; possibly TRBD2 for D (5 bases). The CDR3 length is 13 residues. Per the germline V gene, CDR1 is SGDLS and CDR2 is YYNGEE. Trimming pared 0 bases from V and 3 bases from J, leaving 7 bases between. The CDR3 protein is CASSVDRGYEQYF. The CDR3 nucleotides read TGTGCCAGCAGCGTAGATCGGGGCTACGAGCAGTACTTC.

The V gene is TRBV19, the J gene TRBJ1-2; possible D gene TRBD1, 6 bases. CDR1 is LNHDA and CDR2 is SQIVND in the germline V gene (reference sequence). V lost 5 bases, J lost 8 bases, and 21 bases lay in between. The CDR3 length is 15 residues. This CDR3 reads CASSPETDSTGGYTF. CDR3 DNA sequence: TGTGCCAGTAGTCCTGAAACGGACAGTACGGGAGGCTACACCTTC.

The DNA of the CDR3 is TGTGCCAGCAGCCCCCGCAGAGGGCTGAACACTGAAGCTTTCTTT. Amino acids: CASSPRRGLNTEAFF. The rearrangement links TRBV7-9 to TRBJ1-1; no clear D gene. Germline V lookup: CDR1 SEHNR, CDR2 FQNEAQ (reference sequence). The V end was cut by 5 bases, the J end by 0 bases, with 13 bases between. CDR3 length equals 15 residues.

The chain uses TRBV5-1 and TRBJ2-1, with D possibly TRBD2 on 7 matching bases. The CDR3 consists of 14 residues. Trimming removed 4 bases from V and 8 bases from J, with 16 bases in between. The germline CDR1 and CDR2 sequences are SGHRS and YFSETQ. CDR3 in DNA: TGCGCCAGCAGCCCGAGGGGGGGGTTTGATGAGCAGTTCTTC. Translated, it gives CASSPRGGFDEQFF.

This chain's CDR3 is CASSPDRGNPHNEQFF. In DNA, the CDR3 is TGCGCCAGCAGTCCCGACAGGGGGAATCCTCACAATGAGCAGTTCTTC. The chain combines TRBV4-3 with TRBJ2-1, with TRBD1 matching 9 bases. CDR1 is LGHNA and CDR2 is YSLEER in the germline V gene. The CDR3 loop spans 16 amino acids. After removal of 6 bases from V and 5 bases from J, the junction contained 11 bases not matched to a gene.

The V gene is TRBV27, the J gene TRBJ1-2; TRBD1 aligns across 9 bases. CDR1 and CDR2 from the germline V gene are MNHEY and SMNVEV (reference sequence). The CDR3 contains 16 residues. J was trimmed by 4 bases and V by 3 bases; bases with no gene match: 9. The CDR3 protein is CASSFLTGTGPYGYTF. CDR3 nucleotides: TGTGCCAGCAGTTTCTTGACCGGGACAGGGCCCTATGGCTACACCTTC.

The rearrangement joins TRBV5-6 to TRBJ2-5; D might be TRBD1 (7 bases). The J call may be wrong; the DNA end is better matched by TRBJ2-7. Germline values: CDR1 SGHDT, CDR2 YYEEEE. The CDR3 is 14 amino acids. The CDR3 nucleotides are TGTGCCAGCAGCATGGCAGGGGGGCTTTACGAGCAGTACTTC. It translates to CASSMAGGLYEQYF.

The genes are TRBV7-7 and TRBJ2-5; D call uncertain. V was shortened by 1 base and J by 5 bases, with 8 bases between the two germline ends. This CDR3 spans 13 amino acids. Germline V gene data show CDR1 as SSHAT and CDR2 as FNYEAQ (reference sequence). This CDR3 reads CASSLDHEETQYF. CDR3 sequence (DNA): TGTGCCAGCAGCTTAGATCATGAGGAGACCCAGTACTTC. Supplemented by reference TRBV7-7 and TRBJ2-5, the full variable domain reads GAGVSQSPRYKVTKRGQDVTLRCDPISSHATLYWYQQALGQGPEFLTYFNYEAQPDKSGLPSDRFSAERPEGSISTLTIQRTEQRDSAMYRCASSLDHEETQYFGPGTRLLVL.

The chain uses TRBV7-2 and TRBJ2-2, with D possibly being TRBD2 (5 bases). With 1 base removed from V and 2 bases from J, the gap between germline ends came to 8 bases. Per the germline V gene, CDR1 is SGHTA and CDR2 is FQGNSA. There are 15 residues in the CDR3. CDR3 DNA sequence: TGTGCCAGCAGCTTAGGTGCGGGTAACACCGGGGAGCTGTTTTTT. Protein: CASSLGAGNTGELFF. The full variable domain, completed using reference TRBV7-2 and TRBJ2-2, is GAGVSQSPSNKVTEKGKDVELRCDPISGHTALYWYRQSLGQGLEFLIYFQGNSAPDKSGLPSDRFSAERTGGSVSTLTIQRTQQEDSAVYLCASSLGAGNTGELFFGEGSRLTVL.

This rearrangement joins TRBV19 to TRBJ1-3, with a weak D call TRBD1 (6 bases). Per germline, CDR1 LNHDA and CDR2 SQIVND (reference sequence). The CDR3 extends over 18 amino acids. V was cut by 4 bases and J by 0 bases, with 19 bases left in between. The CDR3 coding sequence is TGTGCCAGTAGTACAAGACAGGCGACCTCACCCTCTGGAAACACCATATATTTT. Amino acids: CASSTRQATSPSGNTIYF.

Worth noting for this clone: The junction does not match germline at one end; this may be a read error. The sample has other DNA sequences that encode this CDR3 too. Here the CDR3 DNA reads TGTGCCAGCAGCGAAATCCCCTACATTGACAGCCCGAACACTGAGGCTTTCTTT. As protein: CASSEIPYIDSPNTEAFF. V usage is TRBV7-9 and J usage is TRBJ1-1, with a possible D match to TRBD1 (5 bases). The CDR3 has 18 amino acids. Per the germline V gene, CDR1 is SEHNR and CDR2 is FQNEAQ (reference sequence). Filled out from reference TRBV7-9 and TRBJ1-1, the complete variable domain reads DTGVSQNPRHKITKRGQNVTFRCDPISEHNRLYWYRQTLGQGPEFLTYFQNEAQLEKSRLLSDRFSAERPKGSFSTLEIQRTEQGDSAMYLCASSEIPYIDSPNTEAFFGQGTRLTVV.

The rearrangement links TRBV5-1 to TRBJ1-2; D ambiguous. V was cut by 2 bases and J by 8 bases, with 13 bases left in between. Looked up from germline, CDR1 is SGHRS and CDR2 is YFSETQ. The CDR3 is 13 residues long. The CDR3 loop is CASSLDPPRGYTF. CDR3 bases: TGCGCCAGCAGCTTAGACCCCCCTAGGGGCTACACCTTC.

The chain is built from TRBV10-1 and TRBJ2-1; D unresolved. V lost 4 bases to trimming and J lost 6 bases, with 10 bases between them. Looked up from germline, CDR1 is WNHNN and CDR2 is SYGVQD (reference sequence). The CDR3 sequence is 13 residues long. The DNA of the CDR3 is TGCGCCAGCAGTGCGCGGAATTCCAATGAGCAGTTCTTC. This encodes CASSARNSNEQFF.

The chain couples TRBV7-9 to TRBJ2-2; 15 bases align to TRBD2. Per germline, CDR1 SEHNR and CDR2 FQNEAQ (reference sequence). The length of the CDR3 is 19 residues. J lost 5 bases, V lost 5 bases, and 12 bases had no gene match. CDR3 in DNA: TGTGCCAGCAGCCGCCGGACTAGCGGGAGGGCCCTTGGGACCGGGGAGCTGTTTTTT. Amino acid sequence: CASSRRTSGRALGTGELFF.

The J gene is TRBJ1-1, the V gene TRBV5-1, with D maybe TRBD1 (5 bases). V dropped 0 bases and J dropped 0 bases, with 9 bases sitting between them. CDR1 SGHRS and CDR2 YFSETQ come from the germline V gene. This CDR3 contains 15 residues. In DNA form, the CDR3 reads TGCGCCAGCAGCTTGGGAGGCAGGGTGAACACTGAAGCTTTCTTT. Protein product: CASSLGGRVNTEAFF.

The J gene is TRBJ2-6, the V gene TRBV28; maybe TRBD2 (6 bases). CDR1 and CDR2 (germline): MDHEN, SYDVKM. V was pared by 4 bases and J by 0 bases, with 16 bases between. This CDR3 contains 18 residues. The CDR3 DNA reads TGTGCCAGCAGTTGGTCGGGACTCGCAATCTCTGGGGCCAACGTCCTGACTTTC. It specifies CASSWSGLAISGANVLTF.

The genes are TRBV30 and TRBJ2-1; 13 positions agree with TRBD2. The CDR3 extends over 13 amino acids. Germline values: CDR1 GTSNPN, CDR2 SVGIG (reference sequence). V shed 8 bases, J shed 9 bases, and the junction held 7 bases outside the gene matches. The CDR3 is CAGLAGVTIEQFF. Written as DNA, the CDR3 is TGTGCCGGACTAGCGGGAGTTACAATTGAGCAGTTCTTC.

This sequence joins TRBV7-8 and TRBJ2-1, with D possibly being TRBD2 (6 bases). The germline CDR1 and CDR2 sequences are SGHVS and FQNEAQ. The CDR3 consists of 14 residues. V was clipped by 3 bases and J by 5 bases, with 11 bases between them. CDR3 protein: CASSLPSAHNEQFF. The DNA of the CDR3 is TGTGCCAGCAGCTTGCCTAGCGCACACAATGAGCAGTTCTTC.

The rearrangement joins TRBV15 to TRBJ2-7, with D possibly matching TRBD1 (5 bases). The V gene lost 5 bases and the J gene lost 3 bases, with 11 bases spanning the gap. Germline loops: CDR1 LNHNV, CDR2 YYDKDF (reference sequence). CDR3 length: 13 residues. CDR3 protein: CATSLWQGYEQYF. The CDR3 DNA is TGTGCCACCAGCCTGTGGCAGGGCTACGAGCAGTACTTC.